This T cell receptor beta chain is from a study of T-cell memory formation after mild COVID-19. Points from the study as a whole: Clones which contracted sat mainly in CM and EM if CD4+, and in EMRA if CD8+.

This clonotype turned up a few times. The antigen remains undetermined. This CDR3 comprises 14 residues. V dropped 6 bases and J dropped 2; count of bases not matched to a gene: 2. TCRdb called the 5' RACE reads again in MiXCR, with one record for every CDR3 protein. This table has roughly 410,000 distinct CDR3 sequences, 20% to 25% appearing once. Sequenced input: PBMCs or a T cell subset sorted from them (not recorded which). This TCR was sampled from an adult woman who had mild COVID-19 (a few samples of this study predate the infection). Cell type and time point are not known. The rearrangement uses TRBV12-3 or TRBV12-4 and TRBJ2-3, with TRBD2 identical over 10 bases. The CDR3 DNA is TGTGCCAGCAGGCTAGCGGGGGTCACAGATACGCAGTATTTT. It is translated as CASRLAGVTDTQYF.